This section outlines one T cell receptor beta chain sequence together with its context. Its antigen is as yet unknown. These data are taken from a study of shared clonotypes between healthy human individuals. The overall study: Each donor's CD4 naive and CD4 memory cells filled three plates apiece, CD8 naive two, and CD8 memory one. Findings of the study overall: Rarefaction indicated that sorted-subset sequencing remained incomplete although depth was large. Clonotype sharing among donors likely depends on sequencing depth. Generation probabilities of non-shared clonotypes were lower (relative to those shared by all four donors).

CD45RO-negative cells were positively selected for CCR7, leaving out terminally differentiated effector memory CD45RA+ cells. Germline values: CDR1 LNHNV, CDR2 YYDKDF (reference sequence). CDR3 length: 17 residues. V lost 0 bases to trimming and J lost 7 bases; unmatched junction nucleotides: 10. Sequenced by immunoSEQ multiplex PCR; TCRdb stores in-frame clones only, minus some. The sample has nearly 600,000 clones; around 95% are singletons. Sequenced sample: naive CD8+ T cells sorted from blood. The receptor's source is a woman in her twenties or thirties in good health. The chain has TRBV15 and TRBJ2-1; the match to TRBD2 covers 9 bases. As DNA, the CDR3 is TGTGCCACCAGCAGAGAGGGTAGCGGGAGAAGGAAGAATGAGCAGTTCTTC. This encodes CATSREGSGRRKNEQFF.